A selection of T cell receptor beta chains follows, all from one sample in a study of early T cells in non-severe SARS-CoV-2 infection. One entry per CDR3 protein, called by TCRdb with MiXCR from the 5' RACE reads. Seen here are tens of thousands of distinct CDR3 sequences, less than 9.5% observed once, and the top ten hold approximately 3.6%. The specimen sequenced was whole blood. The source of these receptors is an adult who was a healthcare worker with PCR-confirmed SARS-CoV-2 infection or an uninfected control (not recorded which). Both conserved end residues are part of each CDR3. A D gene is named only where the DNA matches it firmly. Only some rows state a clone size, as once, few, many or a class for expanded clones.

TRBD1,few,TRBJ1-5,TRBV28,CASSSGQSNQPQHF,TGTGCCAGCAGTTCGGGACAGAGCAATCAGCCCCAGCATTTT
-,few,TRBJ2-1,TRBV24-1,CATSDPGASYNEQFF,TGTGCCACCAGTGACCCAGGGGCTTCCTACAATGAGCAGTTCTTC
-,many,TRBJ2-7,TRBV20-1,CSARSPLAPTGEQYF,TGCAGTGCTAGATCCCCTCTAGCGCCAACCGGCGAGCAGTACTTC
-,few,TRBJ1-1,TRBV7-9,CASSLAENTEAFF,TGTGCCAGCAGCTTGGCGGAAAACACTGAAGCTTTCTTT
-,-,TRBJ1-5,TRBV7-9,CASSPNGDQPQHF,TGTGCCAGCAGCCCGAATGGGGATCAGCCCCAGCATTTT
-,many,TRBJ2-1,TRBV28,CASGSSYNEQFF,TGTGCCAGCGGGAGCTCCTACAATGAGCAGTTCTTC
-,once,TRBJ1-1,TRBV7-3,CASSYDINTEAFF,TGTGCCAGCAGCTACGATATAAACACTGAAGCTTTCTTT
TRBD2,few,TRBJ2-4,TRBV3-1,CASRGGGAVKNIQYF,TGTGCCAGCCGGGGGGGGGGCGCAGTCAAAAACATTCAGTACTTC
TRBD1,-,TRBJ1-3,TRBV27,CASSFHPGQGNTIYF,TGTGCCAGCAGTTTCCATCCGGGACAGGGAAACACCATATATTTT
-,many,TRBJ1-1,TRBV29-1,CSVALSLSAEAFF,TGCAGCGTTGCTTTGTCCCTTAGCGCTGAAGCTTTCTTT
-,-,TRBJ1-6,TRBV28,CASSSTAYILHF,TGTGCCAGCAGTTCCACAGCCTATATCCTCCACTTT
-,few,TRBJ2-3,TRBV2,CASHLASGTDTQYF,TGTGCCAGTCATCTAGCGAGCGGTACAGATACGCAGTATTTT
-,-,TRBJ1-2,TRBV5-4,CASSPDGSNYGYTF,TGTGCCAGCAGCCCGGACGGATCTAACTATGGCTACACCTTC
-,many,TRBJ2-2,TRBV7-2,CASSLAARNTGELFF,TGTGCCAGCAGCTTAGCGGCTAGGAACACCGGGGAGCTGTTTTTT
-,many,TRBJ1-4,TRBV20-1,CSAGKTGRANEKLFF,TGCAGTGCTGGCAAAACAGGGAGGGCTAATGAAAAACTGTTTTTT